The following is a T cell receptor (beta chain) sequence with its context. What it recognizes is unknown. The source of the sample is a study of T-cell memory formation after mild COVID-19. Study information: The two donors had largely donor-specific TCR clusters.

The CDR3 extends over 15 amino acids. V gave up 5 bases and J gave up 1 base, with 14 bases separating them. The germline CDR1 and CDR2 sequences are WNHNN and SYGVQD (reference sequence). Each CDR3 protein is one row after TCRdb ran MiXCR on the 5' RACE reads. The sample holds 350,000 or so distinct CDR3 sequences; around 21% are singletons and the top ten take about 12%. Study-level results: Some clones that responded were present in memory (sampled pre-infection), which suggests cross-reactive memory joined. The main location of contracting CD4+ clones was CM and EM, and that of contracting CD8+ clones was EMRA.

The chain carries TRBV10-1 and TRBJ1-2, with D possibly matching TRBD1 (6 bases). The sequence was obtained from an adult woman who had mild COVID-19 (a few samples of this study predate the infection). Cell type and time point are not known. The sample consisted of PBMCs or a T cell subset sorted from them (not recorded which). CDR3 protein: CASSPRDMGNYGYTF. The CDR3 DNA reads TGCGCCAGCAGTCCCCGGGACATGGGTAACTATGGCTACACCTTC.